This T cell receptor (beta chain) was documented in a study of shared clonotypes between healthy human individuals (dated by TCRdb to 2019 to 2021). A note on the overall study: The cohort included three men and a couple of women between 18 and 49 years of age. For each donor, CD4 naive and CD4 memory were each run on three plates, CD8 naive on two plates, and CD8 memory on one plate. Between about 0.94 and 8.9 billion PBMCs per donor were obtained by leukapheresis. To increase sequencing depth and limit assay-specific biases, different laboratories used diverse techniques to prepare libraries and sequence TCR repertoires. The study deeply sequenced blood TCR repertoires of about 5 healthy adults to estimate repertoire size and the extent of clonotype sharing between individuals.

Overall study results and their limits: Because the study included a small number of donors, the genetic and exposure-history diversity represented was limited. Higher generation probabilities were observed for clonotypes shared by all four sorted-subset donors than for non-shared clonotypes. Based on pairwise subsampling, the degree of clonotype sharing among donors was expected to be affected by sequencing depth. Across a few donors, 4.5% to 6.5% of naive CD4, roughly 3.5% of naive CD8, around 2.1% of memory CD4, and around 0.4% of memory CD8 clonotypes were shared. Only blood was sampled, and tissue TCR repertoires likely differ from those in blood. Incomplete sequencing was indicated by rarefaction of sorted-subset datasets, despite the large sequencing depth. Naive subsets generally had larger estimated clonotype richness than memory subsets.

According to the germline V gene, CDR1 reads SQVTM and CDR2 reads ANQGSEA. Trimmed from V: 3 bases; trimmed from J: 1 base; junction bases lacking a gene match: 11. Inclusive of the bounding cysteine and phenylalanine, the CDR3 is 17 residues long. The retained sequence is limited to the CDR3, 51 bases, with the frame set at the first base. For the CD8 naive samples, CD45RO-negative cells were positively selected for CCR7, yielding a CD45RA+CCR7+ population from which TemRA cells were excluded. The donors were healthy, HIV-negative adults with no recently reported acute infections or vaccinations. Every donor was a Caucasian adult living in Nashville, Tennessee, USA. Blood was collected by leukapheresis, and PBMCs were isolated by Ficoll-Histopaque density gradient centrifugation and then cryopreserved in liquid nitrogen vapor phase. Analytical flow cytometry was used to check the purity and quantity of every magnetically sorted T cell population. Genomic DNA was isolated from every sorted fraction and measured by UV absorbance on a Nanodrop 2000c.

With respect to this clone: Its target antigen remains unknown. No qualities accompany the bases; no much larger clone lies one base away.

Using the deep immunoSEQ assay, TCR CDR3 regions were amplified from genomic DNA by multiplex PCR. Extracted genomic DNA from each cell subset was spread evenly across all wells of several immunoSEQ 96-well plates, with each plate serving as a replicate. For sorted subsets, approximately 200 ng of genomic DNA, equivalent to 25,000 to 35,000 T cell genomes, went into each replicate PCR. Purified libraries were quantified with a Qubit 3.0 fluorometer, sized on a Bioanalyzer 2100, and re-quantified with the KAPA Library Quantification kit. Every immunoSEQ 96-well plate was sequenced on a dedicated single-read 150-cycle Illumina NextSeq 550 flow cell. The original methods were these. The immunoSEQ output contained only junctional sequences without quality scores, so filtering could not match that applied to full-length reads. Sequences were annotated with PyIR, a Python wrapper for IgBLAST v1.9, and V/J genes and CDR3 were assigned using IMGT germline references. Reads were removed for weak V/J assignments (E-value above 1e-6), missing CDR3, stop codons, out-of-frame junctions, or ambiguous translated residues. V3J clonotypes were defined as sequences sharing the same inferred V gene, J gene, and CDR3 amino acid sequence. Percentage overlap between repertoires was computed as shared unique clonotypes divided by the size of the smaller repertoire. Repertoire richness was assessed with RTK rarefaction, the Chao1 estimator, and Recon v2.1 estimates of unobserved clonotypes. Generation probabilities for all TCRbeta clonotypes obtained by the gDNA method from a handful of donors were computed using OLGA. Imported from immuneACCESS, the table was reduced by TCRdb to in-frame sequences with V and J called. These copies leave out some clones; in studies compared against another copy, an unresolved V gene accounts for under half, and the cause of the remainder is not known. That table supplies the V and J calls and clone size; D and trimming were determined from the DNA. The sample table shows some 2.1 million clones, and just under 95% are seen once. Under 2% of the sample comes from the top ten.

The sequence is built from TRBV29-1 and TRBJ2-3; 9 bases in between match TRBD2. This sequence was found in a young man in good health. Some clones in this sample may be carry-over from other donors' samples. Sequenced: naive CD8+ T cells from PBMCs. Reading the label with the study, this specimen's cell subset or site is: CD45RA+CCR7+. The encoded CDR3 is CSVDPLAGRGGTDTQYF. At the DNA level, the sequence is TGCAGCGTTGACCCCCTAGCGGGAAGGGGAGGCACAGATACGCAGTATTTT.